These 2 T cell receptor beta chains were all obtained from the same sample, sequenced in a study of cytotoxic CD8 clonotypes in ibrutinib-treated CLL. Sequenced by immunoSEQ multiplex PCR; TCRdb stores in-frame clones only, minus some. The table has tens of thousands of clones, roughly 50% seen once. The specimen comprised PBMCs, sampled after 24 months of ibrutinib treatment. The receptor set was obtained from a human donor with chronic lymphocytic leukemia.

In this sample, this clone turned up once. This chain joins TRBV5-1 and TRBJ2-2, with D unresolved. The CDR3 runs 15 residues. Trimming pared 0 bases from V and 0 bases from J, leaving 6 bases between. Germline V CDR1 and CDR2: SGHRS, YFSETQ. CDR3 nucleotide sequence: TGCGCCAGCAGCTTGGGCACGGCGAACACCGGGGAGCTGTTTTTT. Protein: CASSLGTANTGELFF.

This clone was counted only a few times. The chain employs TRBV5-4 and TRBJ2-1; D is unresolved. CDR1 is SGHNT and CDR2 is YYREEE in the germline V gene (reference sequence). The CDR3 spans 15 residues. V was pared by 1 base and J by 4 bases, with 12 bases between. The CDR3 coding sequence is TGTGCCAGCAGCTTGCCGGGCGGTACGTACAATGAGCAGTTCTTC. It yields the protein CASSLPGGTYNEQFF.